Below, one TCR beta chain is given with its context. The sample belongs to a study of cytomegalovirus exposure and HLA in healthy donors. A multiplex PCR was run with 60 Vbeta primers and 13 Jbeta primers. Assay: immunoSEQ multiplex PCR; the TCRdb copy retains only in-frame clones and omits some. Of about 130,000 clones in the sample, 80% were seen once. The ends lost 5 bases at V and 1 base at J; junction bases unmatched: 10. Germline CDR1 reads KGHSH; CDR2 reads LQKENI. The CDR3 runs to 17 residues. This clonotype was obtained from a man aged 25-40 years in good health and CMV-seropositive. The rearrangement links TRBV18 to TRBJ1-1; 10 bases line up with TRBD1. Material for sequencing was PBMCs. DNA for the CDR3: TGTGCCAGCTCAGGTCGGACAGGGGGGTTTAGGAACACTGAAGCTTTCTTT. As protein: CASSGRTGGFRNTEAFF.